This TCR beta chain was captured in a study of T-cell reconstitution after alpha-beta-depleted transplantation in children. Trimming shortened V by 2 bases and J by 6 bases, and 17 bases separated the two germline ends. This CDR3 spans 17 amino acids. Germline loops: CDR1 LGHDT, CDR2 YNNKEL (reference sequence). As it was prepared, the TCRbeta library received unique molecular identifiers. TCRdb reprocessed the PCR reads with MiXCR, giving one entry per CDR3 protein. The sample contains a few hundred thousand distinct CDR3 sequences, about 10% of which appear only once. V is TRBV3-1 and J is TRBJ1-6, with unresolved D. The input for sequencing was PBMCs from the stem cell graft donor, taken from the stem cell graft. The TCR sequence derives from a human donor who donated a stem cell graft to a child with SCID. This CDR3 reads CASSQLTGRILNSPLHF. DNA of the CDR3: TGTGCCAGCAGCCAACTAACCGGACGGATACTTAATTCACCCCTCCACTTT. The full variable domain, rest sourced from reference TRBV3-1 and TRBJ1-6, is DTAVSQTPKYLVTQMGNDKSIKCEQNLGHDTMYWYKQDSKKFLKIMFSYNNKELIINETVPNRFSPKSPDKAHLNLHINSLELGDSAVYFCASSQLTGRILNSPLHFGNGTRLTVT.